These T cell receptor beta chains were read from a single sample in a study of cytomegalovirus exposure and HLA in healthy donors. Some clones are missing from TCRdb's copy, which holds only in-frame ones; the method was immunoSEQ multiplex PCR. Of more than 95,000 clones detected, nearly 90% appear once; the ten largest clones hold approximately 1.1%. The specimen was PBMCs. These receptors came from a woman in her late teens or twenties in good health and CMV-seronegative. Each CDR3 is given with its conserved first and last residue. Fields, in order: V gene, D gene, clone size, J gene, CDR3 DNA, CDR3 protein. D genes are given only for firm matches. Expanded clones get a size class; other rows say once, few or many, or leave the size out.

V: TRBV7-8
D: TRBD1
size: .
J: TRBJ2-2
DNA: TGTGCCTCCCCGGGGACAGGGACCAGTTCCGGGGAGCTGTTTTTT
CDR3: CASPGTGTSSGELFF

V: TRBV6-5
D: TRBD2
size: .
J: TRBJ2-5
DNA: TGTGCCAGCAGTTACACTTCCCCGGGGGGAGGGGAGACCCAGTACTTC
CDR3: CASSYTSPGGGETQYF

V: TRBV7-6
D: .
size: .
J: TRBJ2-1
DNA: TGTGCCAGCAGCTTAGAACCTACTTACAATGAGCAGTTCTTC
CDR3: CASSLEPTYNEQFF

V: TRBV6-5
D: .
size: .
J: TRBJ1-5
DNA: TGTGCCAGCAGTCCCGCGGCGGGGCAGGATCAGCCCCAGCATTTT
CDR3: CASSPAAGQDQPQHF

V: TRBV19
D: .
size: few
J: TRBJ1-5
DNA: TGTGCCAGTACCCCGGGGGGGGCTAGTCAGCCCCAGCATTTT
CDR3: CASTPGGASQPQHF

V: TRBV28
D: .
size: .
J: TRBJ2-3
DNA: TGTGCCAGCACTTTGCCGGGGACAGATACGCAGTATTTT
CDR3: CASTLPGTDTQYF

V: TRBV30
D: .
size: .
J: TRBJ1-1
DNA: TGTGCCTGGAGCGCACAAACAGGGAACACTGAAGCTTTCTTT
CDR3: CAWSAQTGNTEAFF

V: TRBV6-5
D: TRBD1
size: .
J: TRBJ2-3
DNA: TGTGCCAGCACTCTTTACGGACAGGGCACAGATACGCAGTATTTT
CDR3: CASTLYGQGTDTQYF

V: TRBV6-5
D: .
size: .
J: TRBJ1-2
DNA: TGTGCCAGCAGCCTGACATCAAACTATGGCTACACCTTC
CDR3: CASSLTSNYGYTF

V: TRBV6-1
D: TRBD2
size: .
J: TRBJ2-1
DNA: TGTGCCAGCAGTGAAGTGTACCCTAGCGGGAACTACAATGAGCAGTTCTTC
CDR3: CASSEVYPSGNYNEQFF

V: TRBV7-8
D: .
size: .
J: TRBJ1-1
DNA: TGTGCCAGCAGCTTAGCTCAGGTGAACACTGAAGCTTTCTTT
CDR3: CASSLAQVNTEAFF

V: TRBV6-5
D: .
size: .
J: TRBJ1-1
DNA: TGTGCCAGCAGTTACTCCGGGGGGAACACTGAAGCTTTCTTT
CDR3: CASSYSGGNTEAFF

V: TRBV15
D: TRBD2
size: .
J: TRBJ2-5
DNA: TGTGCCACCAGCAGAGTGGCTAGCGGGAGTAAAGAGACCCAGTACTTC
CDR3: CATSRVASGSKETQYF

V: TRBV9
D: TRBD2
size: .
J: TRBJ2-1
DNA: TGTGCCAGCTCAATAGCGGGAGGTGCCTACAATGAGCAGTTCTTC
CDR3: CASSIAGGAYNEQFF

V: TRBV19
D: .
size: .
J: TRBJ1-2
DNA: TGTGCCAGTAGTATTGGGCAGTTCTACACCTTC
CDR3: CASSIGQFYTF

V: TRBV14
D: .
size: .
J: TRBJ1-4
DNA: TGTGCCAGCAGCCAACCTCCAACTAATGAAAAACTGTTTTTT
CDR3: CASSQPPTNEKLFF

V: TRBV6-5
D: TRBD1
size: .
J: TRBJ2-7
DNA: TGTGCCAGCAGTTACTTGGGCAGGGGGTACGAGCAGTACTTC
CDR3: CASSYLGRGYEQYF

V: TRBV27
D: .
size: once
J: TRBJ1-1
DNA: TGTGCCAGCAGTTTGACAGCGCTGAACACTGAAGCTTTCTTT
CDR3: CASSLTALNTEAFF

V: TRBV29-1
D: .
size: .
J: TRBJ1-4
DNA: TGCAGCGTTGAAAGTGGAGGAGGGGAAAAACTGTTTTTT
CDR3: CSVESGGGEKLFF

V: TRBV7-9
D: .
size: .
J: TRBJ2-1
DNA: TGTGCCAGCAGCGCCCGCCCCCAAGCAGGGGAGTCCTACAATGAGCAGTTCTTC
CDR3: CASSARPQAGESYNEQFF

V: TRBV7-9
D: TRBD1
size: .
J: TRBJ2-3
DNA: TGTGCCAGCAGCTCCCACAGGGGGCGGACAGATACGCAGTATTTT
CDR3: CASSSHRGRTDTQYF

V: TRBV7-7
D: .
size: .
J: TRBJ2-6
DNA: TGTGCCAGCAGCTTAGCGGGAGGCTCTGGGGCCAACGTCCTGACTTTC
CDR3: CASSLAGGSGANVLTF

V: TRBV20-1
D: .
size: .
J: TRBJ1-6
DNA: TGCAGTGTTTCGACCGGGAACCTCCACTTT
CDR3: CSVSTGNLHF

V: TRBV4-3
D: TRBD2
size: .
J: TRBJ2-7
DNA: TGCGCCAGCAGCCCTAGTCCGGGACTAGCGAGCGAGCAGTACTTC
CDR3: CASSPSPGLASEQYF

V: TRBV29-1
D: TRBD2
size: .
J: TRBJ2-1
DNA: TGCAGCGTGAGACTAGCGAACTACAATGAGCAGTTCTTC
CDR3: CSVRLANYNEQFF

V: TRBV6-5
D: .
size: .
J: TRBJ1-1
DNA: TGTGCCAGCAGTTACTCCCAGGCCAGCAACACTGAAGCTTTCTTT
CDR3: CASSYSQASNTEAFF